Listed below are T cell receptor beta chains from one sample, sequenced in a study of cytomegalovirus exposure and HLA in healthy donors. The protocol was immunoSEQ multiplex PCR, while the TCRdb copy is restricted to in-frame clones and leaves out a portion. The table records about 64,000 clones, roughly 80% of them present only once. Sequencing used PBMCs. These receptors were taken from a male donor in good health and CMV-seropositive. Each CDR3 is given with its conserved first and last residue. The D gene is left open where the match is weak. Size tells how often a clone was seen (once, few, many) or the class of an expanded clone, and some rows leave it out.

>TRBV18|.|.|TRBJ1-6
TGTGCCAGCTCGCGACTAGACCGGCCGCCCCTCCACTTT
CASSRLDRPPLHF
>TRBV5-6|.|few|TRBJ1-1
TGTGCCAGCAGCTGGGGGTACGGGGGGAACACTGAAGCTTTCTTT
CASSWGYGGNTEAFF
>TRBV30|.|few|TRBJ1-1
TGTGCCTGGATTAGCCCTGTTCAAAATATGAACACTGAAGCTTTCTTT
CAWISPVQNMNTEAFF
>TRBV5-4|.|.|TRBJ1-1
TGTGCCAGCAGCTTGGCAAGGGGGAACACTGAAGCTTTCTTT
CASSLARGNTEAFF
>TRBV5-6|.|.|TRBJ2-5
TGTGCCAGCAGCTTGCAGGGGATTTTGGAGACCCAGTACTTC
CASSLQGILETQYF
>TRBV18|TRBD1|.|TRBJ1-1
TGTGCCAGCTGTGGACAGGGGGGCACTGAAGCTTTCTTT
CASCGQGGTEAFF
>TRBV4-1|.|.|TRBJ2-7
TGCGCCAGCAGCCAAGATCCCGGGGGCTACGAGCAGTACTTC
CASSQDPGGYEQYF
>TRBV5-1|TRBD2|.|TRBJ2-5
TGCGCCAGCAGAATGGAGCGGGGGGGACAAGAGACCCAGTACTTC
CASRMERGGQETQYF
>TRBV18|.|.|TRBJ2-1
TGTGCCAGCTCACCTATGTCCGAGCAGTTCTTC
CASSPMSEQFF
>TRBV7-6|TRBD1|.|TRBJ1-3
TGTGCCAGCAGCTTTTCGTCCGGGACAGGGAACGGAAACACCATATATTTT
CASSFSSGTGNGNTIYF
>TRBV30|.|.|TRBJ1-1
TGTGCCTGGAGTTACGAGATGAACACTGAAGCTTTCTTT
CAWSYEMNTEAFF
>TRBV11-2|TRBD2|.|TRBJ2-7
TGTGCCAGCAGCTCCACAGCGGGGGTGTCGACCTACGAGCAGTACTTC
CASSSTAGVSTYEQYF
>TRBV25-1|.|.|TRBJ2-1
TGTGCCAGCAGCCTACGGTCTGCTGCATACAATGAGCAGTTCTTC
CASSLRSAAYNEQFF
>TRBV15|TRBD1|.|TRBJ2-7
TGTGCCACCAGCAACGACAGGGGCCCCTACGAGCAGTACTTC
CATSNDRGPYEQYF
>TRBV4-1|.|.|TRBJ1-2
TGCGCCAGCAGCCAAGGGCCCCAAGGGGTGGGCTATGGCTACACCTTC
CASSQGPQGVGYGYTF
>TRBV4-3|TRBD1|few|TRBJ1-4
TGCGCCAGCAGCCCAGGACAGGGGATTGCGACTAATGAAAAACTGTTTTTT
CASSPGQGIATNEKLFF
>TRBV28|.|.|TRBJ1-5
TGTGCCAGCAGTTCCATCTTGACAGTTCAGGGACAGCCCCAGCATTTT
CASSSILTVQGQPQHF
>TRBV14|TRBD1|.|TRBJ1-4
TGTGCCAGCAGCCCTCGACGACAGGGGGATCCAGCTGAAAAACTGTTTTTT
CASSPRRQGDPAEKLFF
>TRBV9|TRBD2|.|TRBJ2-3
TGTGCCAGCAGCGTAGGAAGCGGGGGTACAGATACGCAGTATTTT
CASSVGSGGTDTQYF
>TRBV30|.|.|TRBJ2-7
TGTGCCTGGAGGCTCGACTCCAAGTCTCTCAAGCAGTACTTC
CAWRLDSKSLKQYF
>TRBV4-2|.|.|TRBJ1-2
TGTGCCAGCAGCCCCGTTGGGGGGGGTTTCAACTATGGCTACACCTTC
CASSPVGGGFNYGYTF
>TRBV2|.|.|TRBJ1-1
TGTGCCAGCAGAGTCATACAGTCGAACACTGAAGCTTTCTTT
CASRVIQSNTEAFF
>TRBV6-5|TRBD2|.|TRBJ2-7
TGTGCCAGCAGCCCTCAATCGGGACTATCCTTGAAGCAGTACTTC
CASSPQSGLSLKQYF
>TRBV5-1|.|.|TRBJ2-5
TGCGCCAGCAGCTTAGGGAGCCCTGGGTCGGCCCAGTACTTC
CASSLGSPGSAQYF
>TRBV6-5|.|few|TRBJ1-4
TGTGCCAGCAGTTACGCGAGTAATGAAAAACTGTTTTTT
CASSYASNEKLFF
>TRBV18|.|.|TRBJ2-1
TGTGCCAGCTCACCAACTCGTACGAGCTCCTACAATGAGCAGTTCTTC
CASSPTRTSSYNEQFF
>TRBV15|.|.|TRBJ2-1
TGTGCCACCAGCAGAGGCGGGGCCTCTCGGAATGAGCAGTTCTTC
CATSRGGASRNEQFF
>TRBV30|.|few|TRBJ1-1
TGTGCCTGGAGTCGTACACCGAACACTGAAGCTTTCTTT
CAWSRTPNTEAFF
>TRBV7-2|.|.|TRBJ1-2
TGTGCCAGCAGCCCCCCGGGGTTGTCCAAAGGGGGCTATGGCTACACCTTC
CASSPPGLSKGGYGYTF
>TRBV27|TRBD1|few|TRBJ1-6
TGTGCCAGCAGTTTATTAGGAGGGGGCGAGTCACCCCTCCACTTT
CASSLLGGGESPLHF
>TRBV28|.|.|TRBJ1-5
TGTGCCAGCAGTTTAGATAACAGGAGCAATCAGCCCCAGCATTTT
CASSLDNRSNQPQHF
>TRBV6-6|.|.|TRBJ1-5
TGTGCCAGCAGTTACTCAGGGGCGTACAATCAGCCCCAGCATTTT
CASSYSGAYNQPQHF
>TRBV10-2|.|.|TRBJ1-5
TGCGCCAGCAGTGATCGCCGGGGGAATTGGGGGGGCAATCAGCCCCAGCATTTT
CASSDRRGNWGGNQPQHF
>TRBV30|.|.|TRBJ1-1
TGTGCCTGGAGTGTAGTCGGTCTGAGGAACACTGAAGCTTTCTTT
CAWSVVGLRNTEAFF
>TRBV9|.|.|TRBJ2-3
TGTGCCAGCAGCGTAGATGGAGGGTTCGGCACAGATACGCAGTATTTT
CASSVDGGFGTDTQYF
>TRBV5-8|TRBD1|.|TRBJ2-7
TGTGCCAGCAGCAGGGGACAGGGGAACTACGAGCAGTACTTC
CASSRGQGNYEQYF
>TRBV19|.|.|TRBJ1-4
TGTGCCAGTAGTAAAGGGTTAGCGAATGAAAAACTGTTTTTT
CASSKGLANEKLFF
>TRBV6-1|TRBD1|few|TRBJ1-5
TGTGCCACTCTGGACAGGGGGCTTAATCAGCCCCAGCATTTT
CATLDRGLNQPQHF
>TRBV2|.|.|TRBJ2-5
TGTGCCAGCAGTGTCCGGGACACCGAAAAGTACTTC
CASSVRDTEKYF
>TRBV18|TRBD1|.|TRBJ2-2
TGTGCCAGCTCACCAACAGGGGCAAGCACCGGGGAGCTGTTTTTT
CASSPTGASTGELFF
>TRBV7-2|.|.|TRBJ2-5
TGTGCCAGCAGCTTCACAGGGAGAGAGACCCAGTACTTC
CASSFTGRETQYF
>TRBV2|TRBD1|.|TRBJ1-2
TGTGCCAGCATGACAGGGGGTGAGGAGGGCTACACCTTC
CASMTGGEEGYTF
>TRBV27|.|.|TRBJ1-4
TGTGCCAGCAGTTTTCTCCCTGCAACTAATGAAAAACTGTTTTTT
CASSFLPATNEKLFF
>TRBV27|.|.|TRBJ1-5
TGTGCCAGCAGTTTATCTTATAGCAATCAGCCCCAGCATTTT
CASSLSYSNQPQHF
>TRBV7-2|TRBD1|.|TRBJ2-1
TGTGCCAGCAGCTCGACAGGGGGCGCCCCCAATGAGCAGTTCTTC
CASSSTGGAPNEQFF
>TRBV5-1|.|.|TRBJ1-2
TGCGCCAGCAGCCTGGACACCTGGAGGGGCTACACCTTC
CASSLDTWRGYTF
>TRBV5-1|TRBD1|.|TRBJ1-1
TGCGCCAGCAGCTCGGGACAGGGGGGCACTGAAGCTTTCTTT
CASSSGQGGTEAFF
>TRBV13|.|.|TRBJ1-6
TGTGCCAGCAGCTCCACCGGGACACTGGCAGGTTCACCCCTCCACTTT
CASSSTGTLAGSPLHF
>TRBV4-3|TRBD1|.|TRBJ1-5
TGCGCCAGCAGCCAAACAGGGGTGGATCAGCCCCAGCATTTT
CASSQTGVDQPQHF